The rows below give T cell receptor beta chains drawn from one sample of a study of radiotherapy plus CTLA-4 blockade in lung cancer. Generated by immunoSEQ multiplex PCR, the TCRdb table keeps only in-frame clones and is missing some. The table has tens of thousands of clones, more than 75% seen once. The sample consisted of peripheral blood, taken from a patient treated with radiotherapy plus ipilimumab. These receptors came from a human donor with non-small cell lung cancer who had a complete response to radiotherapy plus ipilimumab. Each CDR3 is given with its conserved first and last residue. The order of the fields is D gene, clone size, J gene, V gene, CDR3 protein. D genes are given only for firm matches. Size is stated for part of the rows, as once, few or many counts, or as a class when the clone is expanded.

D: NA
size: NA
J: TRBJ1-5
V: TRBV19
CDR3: CASSNLTPGREPQHF

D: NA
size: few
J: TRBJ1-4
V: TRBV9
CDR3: CASSVDGRGGAKLFF

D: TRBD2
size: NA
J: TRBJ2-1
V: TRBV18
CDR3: CASSPPGLADHNEQFF

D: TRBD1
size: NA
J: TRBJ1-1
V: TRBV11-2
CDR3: CASSTGQGANTEAFF

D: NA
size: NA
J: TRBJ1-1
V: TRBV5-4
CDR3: CASSHRAKNTEAFF

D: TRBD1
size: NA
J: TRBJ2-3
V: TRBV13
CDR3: CASSSRTGNTDTQYF

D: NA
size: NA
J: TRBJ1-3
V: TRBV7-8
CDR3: CASRRSSSSGNTIYF

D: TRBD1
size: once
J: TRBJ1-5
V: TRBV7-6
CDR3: CASSLDPGGFRQPQHF

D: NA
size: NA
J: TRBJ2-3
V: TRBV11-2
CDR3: CASSLQGDTQYF

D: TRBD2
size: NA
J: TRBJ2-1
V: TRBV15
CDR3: CATSRGLAGPYNEQFF

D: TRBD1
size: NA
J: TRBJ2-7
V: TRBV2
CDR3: CASSELGQGWDEQYF

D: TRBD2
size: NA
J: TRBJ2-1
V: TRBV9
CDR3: CASSVEGSGGRANEQFF

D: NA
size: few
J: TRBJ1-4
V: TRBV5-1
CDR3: CASSGGTLTNEKLFF

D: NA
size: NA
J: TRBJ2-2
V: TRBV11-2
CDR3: CASSPNPTRTAGELFF

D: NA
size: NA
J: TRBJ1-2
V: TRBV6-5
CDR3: CASSYDPRVGDYTF

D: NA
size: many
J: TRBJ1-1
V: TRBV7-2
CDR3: CASRSRGTSEAFF

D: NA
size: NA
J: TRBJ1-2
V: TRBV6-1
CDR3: CASRAGTVWNGYTF

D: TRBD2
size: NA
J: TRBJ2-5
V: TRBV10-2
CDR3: CASSGTSGRTQYF

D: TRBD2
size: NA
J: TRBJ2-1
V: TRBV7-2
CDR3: CASSLAQAGGLNEQFF

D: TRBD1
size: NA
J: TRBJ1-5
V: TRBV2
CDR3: CASSGRTGNNQPQHF

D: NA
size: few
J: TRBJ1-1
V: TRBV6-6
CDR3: CASSYYGGMNTEAFF

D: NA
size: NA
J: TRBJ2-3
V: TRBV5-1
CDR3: CASSLTGPQDTQYF

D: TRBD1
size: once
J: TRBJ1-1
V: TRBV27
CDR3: CASSLQDRGGTEAFF

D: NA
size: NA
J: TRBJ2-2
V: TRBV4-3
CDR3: CASSQYVRENTGELFF

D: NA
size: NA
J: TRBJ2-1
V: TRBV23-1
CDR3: CASSHRRVFNEQFF

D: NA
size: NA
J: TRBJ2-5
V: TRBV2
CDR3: CASSRGLEETQYF

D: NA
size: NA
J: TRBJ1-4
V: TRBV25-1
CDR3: CASSEYKMVATNEKLFF

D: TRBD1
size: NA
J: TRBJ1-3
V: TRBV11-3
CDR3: CASSMGQAGPGNTIYF

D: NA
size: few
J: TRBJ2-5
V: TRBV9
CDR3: CASSVDEGSSEETQYF

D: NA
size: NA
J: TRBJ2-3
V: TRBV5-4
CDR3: CASSSTSTDTQYF

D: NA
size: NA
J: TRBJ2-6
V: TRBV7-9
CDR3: CASSLARGSGANVLTF

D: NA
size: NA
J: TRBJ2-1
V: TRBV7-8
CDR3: CASTRTAANNEQFF

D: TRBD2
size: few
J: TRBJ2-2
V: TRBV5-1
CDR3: CASSRLAGGTGELFF

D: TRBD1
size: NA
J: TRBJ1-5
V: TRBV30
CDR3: CAWSPRDRGHQPQHF

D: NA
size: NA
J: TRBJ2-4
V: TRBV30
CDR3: CAWTPQHPIHAKNIQYF

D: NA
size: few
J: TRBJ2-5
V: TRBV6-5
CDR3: CASSYSDRQVTQYF

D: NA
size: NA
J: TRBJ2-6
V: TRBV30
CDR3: CAWSVPRSGANVLTF

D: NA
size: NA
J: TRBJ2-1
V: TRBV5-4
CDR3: CASSLTLNEQFF

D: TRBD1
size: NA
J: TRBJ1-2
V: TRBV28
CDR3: CASSLETRGRYYGYTF

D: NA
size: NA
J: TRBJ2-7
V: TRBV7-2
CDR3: CASSVGTRYEQYF

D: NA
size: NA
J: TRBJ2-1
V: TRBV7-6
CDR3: CASSPGGRVGEQFF

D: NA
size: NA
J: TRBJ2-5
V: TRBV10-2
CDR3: CASSEDRAVTQYF

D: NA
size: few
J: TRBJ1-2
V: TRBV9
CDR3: CASSPSWGGAGGYTF

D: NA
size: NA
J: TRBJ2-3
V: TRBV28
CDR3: CASKGDTQYF

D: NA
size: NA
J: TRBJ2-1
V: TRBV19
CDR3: CASSIGGGSSYNEQFF

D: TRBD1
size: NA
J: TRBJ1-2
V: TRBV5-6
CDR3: CASSLDRGQRGYTF

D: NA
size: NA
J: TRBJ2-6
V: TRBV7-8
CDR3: CASSPRGGEVRGANVLTF

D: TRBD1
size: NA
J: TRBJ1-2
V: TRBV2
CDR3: CASSGDRALGGYTF

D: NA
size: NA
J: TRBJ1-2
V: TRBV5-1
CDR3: CASSLEPGLYGYTF

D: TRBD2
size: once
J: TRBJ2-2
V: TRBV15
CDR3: CATSHGLARTGELFF

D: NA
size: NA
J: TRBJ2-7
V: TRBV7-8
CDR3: CASSLARQISYEQYF

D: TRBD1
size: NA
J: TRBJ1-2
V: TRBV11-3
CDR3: CASSFTGENGYTF

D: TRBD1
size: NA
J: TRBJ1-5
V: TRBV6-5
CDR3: CASSSTGTGAQPQHF